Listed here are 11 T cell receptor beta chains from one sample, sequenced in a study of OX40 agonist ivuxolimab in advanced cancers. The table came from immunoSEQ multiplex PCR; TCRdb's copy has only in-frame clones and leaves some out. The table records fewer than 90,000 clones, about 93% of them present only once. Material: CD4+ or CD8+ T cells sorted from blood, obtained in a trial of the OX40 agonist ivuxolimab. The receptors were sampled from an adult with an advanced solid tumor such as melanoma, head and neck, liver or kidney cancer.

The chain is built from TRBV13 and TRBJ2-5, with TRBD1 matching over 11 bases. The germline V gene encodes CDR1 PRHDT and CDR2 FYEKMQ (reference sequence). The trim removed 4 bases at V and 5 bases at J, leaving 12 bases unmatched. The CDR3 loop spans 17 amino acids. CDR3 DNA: TGTGCCAGCAGCTCCCAGGACAGGGGGCATATGTTCGAGACCCAGTACTTC. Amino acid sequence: CASSSQDRGHMFETQYF.

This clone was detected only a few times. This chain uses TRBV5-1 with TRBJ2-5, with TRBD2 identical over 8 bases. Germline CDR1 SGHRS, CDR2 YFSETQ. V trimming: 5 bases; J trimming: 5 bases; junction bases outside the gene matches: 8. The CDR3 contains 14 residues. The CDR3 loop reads CASRPGGPMETQYF. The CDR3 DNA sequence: TGCGCCAGCAGACCGGGAGGGCCAATGGAGACCCAGTACTTC.

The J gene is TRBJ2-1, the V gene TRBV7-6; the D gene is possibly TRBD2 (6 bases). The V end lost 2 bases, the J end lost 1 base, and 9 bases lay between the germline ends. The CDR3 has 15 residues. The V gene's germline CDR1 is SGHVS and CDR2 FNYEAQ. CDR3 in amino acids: CASSLRGSSYNEQFF. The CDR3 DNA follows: TGTGCCAGCAGCTTACGGGGGTCTTCCTACAATGAGCAGTTCTTC.

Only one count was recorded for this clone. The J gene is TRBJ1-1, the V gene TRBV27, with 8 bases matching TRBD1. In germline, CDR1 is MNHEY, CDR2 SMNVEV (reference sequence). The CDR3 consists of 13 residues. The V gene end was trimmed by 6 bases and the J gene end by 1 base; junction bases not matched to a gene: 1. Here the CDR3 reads CASRGQGNTEAFF. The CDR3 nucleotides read TGTGCCAGCAGAGGACAGGGGAACACTGAAGCTTTCTTT.

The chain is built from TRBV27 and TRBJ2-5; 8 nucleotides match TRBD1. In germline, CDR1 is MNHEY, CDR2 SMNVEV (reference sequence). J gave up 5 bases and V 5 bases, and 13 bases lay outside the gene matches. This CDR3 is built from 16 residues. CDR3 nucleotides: TGTGCCAGCAGTATCCGGGCGGACAGGGAATGGGAGACCCAGTACTTC. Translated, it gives CASSIRADREWETQYF.

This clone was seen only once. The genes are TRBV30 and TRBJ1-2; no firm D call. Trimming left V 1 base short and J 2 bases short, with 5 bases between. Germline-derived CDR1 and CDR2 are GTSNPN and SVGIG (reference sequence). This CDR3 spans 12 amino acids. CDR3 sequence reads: CAWSGLNYGYTF. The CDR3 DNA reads TGTGCCTGGAGTGGCCTAAACTATGGCTACACCTTC.

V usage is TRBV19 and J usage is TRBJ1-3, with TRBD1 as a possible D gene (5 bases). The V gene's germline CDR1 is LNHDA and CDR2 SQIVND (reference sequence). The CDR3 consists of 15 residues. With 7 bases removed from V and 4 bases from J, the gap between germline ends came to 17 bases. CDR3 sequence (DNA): TGTGCCAGTACCATTGGGACCCCGGGAGGAAACACCATATATTTT. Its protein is CASTIGTPGGNTIYF. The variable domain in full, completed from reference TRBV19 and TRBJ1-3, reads DGGITQSPKYLFRKEGQNVTLSCEQNLNHDAMYWYRQDPGQGLRLIYYSQIVNDFQKGDIAEGYSVSREKKESFPLTVTSAQKNPTAFYLCASTIGTPGGNTIYFGEGSWLTVV.

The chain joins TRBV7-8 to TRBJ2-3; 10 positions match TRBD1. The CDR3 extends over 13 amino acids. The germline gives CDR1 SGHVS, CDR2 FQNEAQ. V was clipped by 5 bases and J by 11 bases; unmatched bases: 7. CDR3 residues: CASSTGQGVMQYF. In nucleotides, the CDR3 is TGTGCCAGCAGCACAGGACAGGGGGTCATGCAGTATTTT. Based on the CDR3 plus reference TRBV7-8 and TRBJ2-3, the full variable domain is GAGVSQSPRYKVAKRGQDVALRCDPISGHVSLFWYQQALGQGPEFLTYFQNEAQLDKSGLPSDRFFAERPEGSVSTLKIQRTQQEDSAVYLCASSTGQGVMQYFGPGTRLTVL.

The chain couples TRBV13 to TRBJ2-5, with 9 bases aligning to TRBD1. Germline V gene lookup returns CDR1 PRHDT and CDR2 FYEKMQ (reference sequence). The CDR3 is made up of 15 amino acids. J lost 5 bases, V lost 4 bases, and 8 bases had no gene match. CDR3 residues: CASSSLGQGWETQYF. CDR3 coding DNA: TGTGCCAGCAGCTCCCTGGGACAGGGCTGGGAGACCCAGTACTTC. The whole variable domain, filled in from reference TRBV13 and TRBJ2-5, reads AAGVIQSPRHLIKEKRETATLKCYPIPRHDTVYWYQQGPGQDPQFLISFYEKMQSDKGSIPDRFSAQQFSDYHSELNMSSLELGDSALYFCASSSLGQGWETQYFGPGTRLLVL.

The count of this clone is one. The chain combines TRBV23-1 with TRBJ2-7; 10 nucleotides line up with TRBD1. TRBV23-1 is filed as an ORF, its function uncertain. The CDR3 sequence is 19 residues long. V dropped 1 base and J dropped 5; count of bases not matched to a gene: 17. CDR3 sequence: CASSQLTLEGGQGVNEQYF. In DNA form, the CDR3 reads TGCGCCAGCAGTCAATTAACCCTTGAGGGAGGACAGGGGGTAAACGAGCAGTACTTC.

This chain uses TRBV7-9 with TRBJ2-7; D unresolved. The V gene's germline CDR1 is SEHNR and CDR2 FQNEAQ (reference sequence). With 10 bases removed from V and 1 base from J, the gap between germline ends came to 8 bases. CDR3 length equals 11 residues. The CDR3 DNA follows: TGTGCCATGGGGTATTCCTACGAGCAGTACTTC. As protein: CAMGYSYEQYF.